This TCR beta chain emerged from a study of T cells in Graves' hyperthyroidism and ophthalmopathy. Using RNA transcripts as the source, TCR beta CDR3 regions were amplified. In the first-round RT-PCR of the TCR CDR3, the HTBI primer set was used. Via MiXCR, TCRdb re-called the multiplex PCR reads, giving one row per CDR3 protein. The table has about 640,000 distinct CDR3 sequences, 20% seen once; the top ten hold about 34%. To note about this clonotype: Its antigen is currently unknown. One end of the junction does not line up with germline, which may come from a read error.

Whole-study findings and limits: Most clonotypes that expanded in the thyroid above 0.001 also showed up in blood. In simple terms, a model built on 13 V-J features told ophthalmopathy apart from stable hyperthyroidism. Model predictions of ophthalmopathy came a median 6.5 months before onset.

The sequence was obtained from a man aged 25-45 years with Graves' ophthalmopathy. The sequenced sample consisted of blood.

The CDR3 spells CASGTSERSVADTQCF. The CDR3 coding sequence is TGTGCCAGCGGGACTAGCGAGAGAAGCGTGGCAGATACGCAGTGTTTT. The V gene is TRBV6-1, the J gene TRBJ2-3; 10 bases agree with TRBD2. CDR3 length equals 16 residues. Per germline, CDR1 MNHNS and CDR2 SASEGT.